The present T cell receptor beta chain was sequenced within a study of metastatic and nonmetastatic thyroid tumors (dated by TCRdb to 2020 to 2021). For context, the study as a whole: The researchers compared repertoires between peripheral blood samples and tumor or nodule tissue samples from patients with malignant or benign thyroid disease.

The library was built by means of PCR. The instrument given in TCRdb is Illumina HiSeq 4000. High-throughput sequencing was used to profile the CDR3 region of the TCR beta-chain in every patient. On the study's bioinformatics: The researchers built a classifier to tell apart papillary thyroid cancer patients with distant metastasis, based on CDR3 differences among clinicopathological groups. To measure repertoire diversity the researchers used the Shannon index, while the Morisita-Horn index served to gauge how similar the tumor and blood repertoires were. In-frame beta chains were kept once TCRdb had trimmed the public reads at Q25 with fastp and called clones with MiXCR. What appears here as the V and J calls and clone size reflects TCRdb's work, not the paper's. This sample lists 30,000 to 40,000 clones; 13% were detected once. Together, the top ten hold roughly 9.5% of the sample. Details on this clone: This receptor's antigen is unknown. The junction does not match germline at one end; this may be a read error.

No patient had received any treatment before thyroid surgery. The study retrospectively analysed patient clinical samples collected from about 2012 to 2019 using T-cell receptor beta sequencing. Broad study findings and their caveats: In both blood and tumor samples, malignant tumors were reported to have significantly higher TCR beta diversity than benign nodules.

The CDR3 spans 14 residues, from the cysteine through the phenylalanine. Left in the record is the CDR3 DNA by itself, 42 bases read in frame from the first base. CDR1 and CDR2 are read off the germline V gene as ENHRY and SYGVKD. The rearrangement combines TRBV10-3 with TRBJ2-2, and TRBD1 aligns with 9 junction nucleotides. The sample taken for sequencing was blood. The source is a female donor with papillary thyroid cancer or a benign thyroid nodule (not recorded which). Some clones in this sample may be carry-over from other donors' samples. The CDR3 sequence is CAIRYRGLVGELFF. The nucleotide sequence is TGTGCCATCAGGTACAGGGGGCTGGTCGGGGAGCTGTTCTTT.